Below are 5 T cell receptor beta chains sequenced from a single sample in a study of long-term antiretroviral therapy in people with HIV. At survey level, the immunoSEQ assay was run in its v3.0 version. Here immunoSEQ multiplex PCR was the method, and the copy in TCRdb shows in-frame clones only, minus some. The sample includes roughly 34,000 clones, around 75% seen only once; the top ten take 3% to 4%. Sequenced material: unsorted PBMCs, taken 1.9 years after starting antiretroviral therapy. These receptors were collected from a man aged 18-30 years with HIV.

The chain combines TRBV5-1 with TRBJ1-1; D remains unclear. CDR3 length: 14 residues. V lost 0 bases to trimming and J lost 1 base, with 7 bases between them. Germline CDR1 is SGHRS and CDR2 is YFSETQ. DNA for the CDR3: TGCGCCAGCAGCTTGGGGACGGGGAACACTGAAGCTTTCTTT. Amino acids: CASSLGTGNTEAFF.

The rearrangement joins TRBV7-6 to TRBJ2-7; 8 bases line up with TRBD2. Germline CDR1 reads SGHVS; CDR2 reads FNYEAQ. The ends lost 0 bases at V and 4 bases at J; junction bases unmatched: 2. This CDR3 has 14 residues. This CDR3 is CASSLARGAYEQYF. The CDR3, as DNA: TGTGCCAGCAGCTTAGCGCGGGGGGCTTACGAGCAGTACTTC.

The chain couples TRBV29-1 to TRBJ2-7, with TRBD2 matching over 7 bases. Germline V lookup: CDR1 SQVTM, CDR2 ANQGSEA. The J segment lost 0 bases and the V segment lost 0 bases, leaving 5 bases of the junction unmatched. The CDR3 spans 15 residues. The CDR3 DNA sequence: TGCAGCGTTGAAGACCGAGCGGGGCGCTCCTACGAGCAGTACTTC. Its protein is CSVEDRAGRSYEQYF.

The rearrangement links TRBV7-2 to TRBJ1-2; tentative D call: TRBD1 (6 bases). Trimming took 5 bases from V and 5 from J, leaving 18 bases between them. The CDR3 contains 15 residues. The V gene's germline CDR1 is SGHTA and CDR2 FQGNSA. The CDR3 sequence is CASSPTPGTSYGYTF. In DNA, the CDR3 is TGTGCCAGCAGCCCTACCCCCGGGACAAGTTATGGCTACACCTTC.

This rearrangement joins TRBV7-9 to TRBJ1-4; TRBD1 might be the D (6 bases). Trimming stripped 5 bases from V and 7 bases from J, with 20 bases between. Germline V gene data show CDR1 as SEHNR and CDR2 as FQNEAQ (reference sequence). This CDR3 contains 16 residues. The CDR3 region is CASSRQTQGNGEKLFF. The CDR3 nucleotides are TGTGCCAGCAGCAGACAGACACAGGGAAATGGTGAAAAACTGTTTTTT.